The entry that follows covers one T cell receptor (beta chain) sequence. Its specificity is unknown. The sample belongs to a study of cytomegalovirus exposure and HLA in healthy donors. Study-wide results and limits: Sequencing artifact likely explains a cluster of highly shared sequence variants. It was confirmed in vitro that a few of the CMV-associated chains were specific for CMV antigens.

PCR was performed using 60 Vbeta and 13 Jbeta primers. Generated by immunoSEQ multiplex PCR, the TCRdb table keeps only in-frame clones and is missing some. The sample includes about 180,000 clones, about 80% of them seen just once. Germline lookup yields CDR1 SGHRS and CDR2 YFSETQ. The CDR3 loop spans 16 amino acids. Sample: PBMCs. This TCR was recovered from a man in his forties in good health and CMV-seropositive. The chain uses TRBV5-1 and TRBJ2-5; TRBD2 aligns across 13 bases. The end of the DNA is better explained by TRBJ2-7, so the J call may be wrong. The CDR3 loop is CASSGRTSGSGSEQYF. Written as DNA, the CDR3 is TGCGCCAGCAGCGGTCGGACTAGCGGGAGTGGCTCCGAGCAGTACTTC.